The present TCR beta chain was sequenced within a study of blood T cell repertoires in COVID-19. Turning to the study itself: Both acute and convalescent COVID-19 samples were obtained from the United States, Italy and Spain. T cells, B-cell-depleted T cells, or PBMCs provided the cDNA or gDNA that served as material.

This clone appeared once. In germline, CDR1 is LNHDA, CDR2 SQIVND (reference sequence). CDR3 length: 18 residues. J lost 3 bases, V lost 3 bases, and 14 bases had no gene match. Profiling relied on immunoSEQ multiplex PCR, and the TCRdb table lists in-frame clones only, not all of them. There are 150,000 to 170,000 clones in the sample; roughly four fifths occur only once, and roughly 3.7% lies in the top ten. The specimen was peripheral blood. The gene calls are TRBV19 and TRBJ1-1; 9 nucleotides match TRBD1. The sequence derives from a woman older than 75 with acute or convalescent COVID-19. The CDR3 DNA sequence: TGTGCCAGTAGTATCAGGAGGTGGACAGGGGTCGACTACACTGAAGCTTTCTTT. Protein sequence: CASSIRRWTGVDYTEAFF.